A single T cell receptor beta chain is shown here with its context. What it binds is not known. These data belong to a study of CXCR3-negative and CXCR3-positive naive CD8 T cells. Study results and caveats: When CXCR3-positive naive cells were set against CXCR3-negative naive cells, the former had more hydrophobic TRB CDR3s.

5' RACE that incorporated UMI labels was used to prepare the TRB cDNA libraries. Each CDR3 protein gets one entry in TCRdb, which reprocessed the 5' RACE reads and gives no DNA. The sample totals 150,000 to 180,000 distinct CDR3 sequences. The source is a human donor in good health. Some clones in this sample may be carry-over from other donors' samples. Sequencing input: naive CXCR3+ CD8+ T cells from blood. Subset denoted: CD45RO-CCR7+CD27+CD95- naive CD8+ T cells expressing CXCR3 (TNR3+).

This CDR3 reads CASSFVGDLNTGELFF. This rearrangement joins TRBV18 to TRBJ2-2. The germline V gene has CDR1 KGHSH and CDR2 LQKENI. The CDR3 has 16 amino acids.